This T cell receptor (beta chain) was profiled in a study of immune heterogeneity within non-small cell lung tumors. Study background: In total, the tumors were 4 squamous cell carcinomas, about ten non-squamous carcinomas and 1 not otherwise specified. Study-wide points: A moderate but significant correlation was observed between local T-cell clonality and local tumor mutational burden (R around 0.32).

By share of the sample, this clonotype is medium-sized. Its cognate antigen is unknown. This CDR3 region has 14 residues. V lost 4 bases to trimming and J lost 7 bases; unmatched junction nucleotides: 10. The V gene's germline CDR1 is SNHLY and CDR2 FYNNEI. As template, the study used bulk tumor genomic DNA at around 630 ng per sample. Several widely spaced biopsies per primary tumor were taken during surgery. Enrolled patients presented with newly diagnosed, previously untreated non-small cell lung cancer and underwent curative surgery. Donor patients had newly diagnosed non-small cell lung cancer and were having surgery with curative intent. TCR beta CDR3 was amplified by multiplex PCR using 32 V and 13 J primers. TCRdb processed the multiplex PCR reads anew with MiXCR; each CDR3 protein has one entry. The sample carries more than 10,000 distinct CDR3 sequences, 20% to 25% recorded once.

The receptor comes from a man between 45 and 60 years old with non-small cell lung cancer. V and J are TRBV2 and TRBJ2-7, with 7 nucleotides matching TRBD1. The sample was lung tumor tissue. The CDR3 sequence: CASSATAAGGEQYF. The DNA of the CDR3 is TGTGCCAGCAGTGCCACGGCCGCAGGGGGTGAGCAGTACTTC.